These 3 T cell receptor beta chains were sequenced from one sample in a study of breast tumors, draining lymph nodes, adjacent tissues. TCRdb called the multiplex PCR reads again in MiXCR, with one record for every CDR3 protein. The sample has under 150,000 distinct CDR3 sequences, approximately 20% seen once. Axillary draining lymph nodes of breast cancer patients supplied the node samples. Sequenced material: axillary lymph node tissue. Receptors originate from a female donor with breast cancer. Some clones in this sample may be carry-over from other donors' samples.

This clonotype was seen ten or more times. The rearrangement joins TRBV5-1 to TRBJ2-2; D gene ambiguous. The V gene lost 5 bases and the J gene lost 6 bases, with 14 bases spanning the gap. Germline V CDR1 and CDR2: SGHRS, YFSETQ. The CDR3 has 14 residues. CDR3 protein: CASRLSFSSGELFF. The CDR3 coding sequence is TGCGCCAGCAGACTTTCCTTTAGCTCCGGGGAGCTGTTTTTT.

Many counts were recorded for this clonotype. The CDR3, as DNA: TGTGCCTGGAGTGGCGGGGGCAGGTCGACAGAGACCCAGTACTTC. Translated, it gives CAWSGGGRSTETQYF. This rearrangement joins TRBV30 to TRBJ2-5; weak D call: TRBD2 (7 bases). The CDR3 spans 15 residues. The V and J ends lost 1 base and 4 bases respectively, with 16 bases between them. Per the germline V gene, CDR1 is GTSNPN and CDR2 is SVGIG (reference sequence). Together with reference TRBV30 and TRBJ2-5, the CDR3 gives the full variable domain: SQTIHQWPATLVQPVGSPLSLECTVEGTSNPNLYWYRQAAGRGLQLLFYSVGIGQISSEVPQNLSASRPQDRQFILSSKKLLLSDSGFYLCAWSGGGRSTETQYFGPGTRLLVL.

This clonotype was recorded many times. V is TRBV6-2 or TRBV6-3 and J is TRBJ2-7, with D perhaps TRBD1 or TRBD2 (6 bases each). The CDR3 sequence is 12 residues long. V gave up 7 bases and J gave up 7 bases, with 14 bases separating them. Germline CDR1 MNHEY, CDR2 SVGEGT. Written as DNA, the CDR3 is TGTGCCAGCACGGGGGCACAGCGGGAGCAGTACTTC. Translated: CASTGAQREQYF.